This entry concerns a single T cell receptor beta chain. Its antigen is not known. Trimming took 4 bases from V and 4 from J, leaving 12 bases between them. CDR3 length: 14 residues. Per germline, CDR1 SGHDT and CDR2 YYEEEE. The data were taken from a study of shared clonotypes between healthy human individuals. Profiled with immunoSEQ multiplex PCR; TCRdb holds only in-frame clones, not every one. The sample lists more than 2 million clones; 90% to 96% were seen once. The study, taken as a whole, reports: Naive subsets generally exceeded memory subsets in estimated richness. The small donor group covered limited genetic and exposure diversity. Shared clonotypes across all four donors exceeded non-shared ones in generation probability.

The sample taken for sequencing was naive CD4+ T cells sorted from blood. Subset indicated: CD45RA+ positively selected. This clonotype was obtained from a man between 18 and 35 years old in good health. This chain links TRBV5-6 with TRBJ1-5, with D tentatively TRBD1 (6 bases). The CDR3 region is CASSRQGWNQPQHF. The DNA for the CDR3 is TGTGCCAGCAGCAGGCAGGGGTGGAATCAGCCCCAGCATTTT.